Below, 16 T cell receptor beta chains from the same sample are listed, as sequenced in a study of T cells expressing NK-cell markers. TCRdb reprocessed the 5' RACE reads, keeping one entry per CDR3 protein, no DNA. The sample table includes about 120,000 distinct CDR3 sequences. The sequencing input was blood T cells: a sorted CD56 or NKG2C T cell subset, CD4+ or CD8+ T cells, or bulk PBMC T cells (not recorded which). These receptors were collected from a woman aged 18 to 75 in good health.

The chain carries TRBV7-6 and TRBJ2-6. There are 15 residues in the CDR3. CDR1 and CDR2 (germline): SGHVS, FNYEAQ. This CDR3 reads CASSSLGSGANVLTF.

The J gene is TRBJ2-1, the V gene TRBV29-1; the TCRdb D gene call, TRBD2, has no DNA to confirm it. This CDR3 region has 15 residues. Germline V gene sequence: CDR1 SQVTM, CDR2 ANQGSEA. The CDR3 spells CSIRTSGAPYNEQFF.

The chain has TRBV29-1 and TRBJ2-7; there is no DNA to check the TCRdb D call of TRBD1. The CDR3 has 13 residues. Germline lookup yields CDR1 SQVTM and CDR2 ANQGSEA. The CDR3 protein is CSVEEGFVQGQYF.

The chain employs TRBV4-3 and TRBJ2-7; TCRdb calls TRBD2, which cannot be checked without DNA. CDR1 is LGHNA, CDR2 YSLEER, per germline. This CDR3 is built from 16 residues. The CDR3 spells CASSQDVLAGPYEQYF.

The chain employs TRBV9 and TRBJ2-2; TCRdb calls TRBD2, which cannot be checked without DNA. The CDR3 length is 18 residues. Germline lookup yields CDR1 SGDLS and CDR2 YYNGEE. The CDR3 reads CASSVGGLTSVNTGELFF. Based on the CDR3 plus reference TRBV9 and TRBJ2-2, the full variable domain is DSGVTQTPKHLITATGQRVTLRCSPRSGDLSVYWYQQSLDQGLQFLIQYYNGEERAKGNILERFSAQQFPDLHSELNLSSLELGDSALYFCASSVGGLTSVNTGELFFGEGSRLTVL.

CDR3 loop: CASSLGPPSSYNEQFF. This chain joins TRBV6-1 and TRBJ2-1; the D call of TRBD2 rests on TCRdb alone, since no DNA is present to check it. The CDR3 consists of 16 residues. Looked up from germline, CDR1 is MNHNS and CDR2 is SASEGT.

CDR3 sequence: CASSPGRGSMQTFF. V is TRBV27 and J is TRBJ1-1; the TCRdb call, TRBD1, lacks DNA for checking. Germline assignment: CDR1 MNHEY and CDR2 SMNVEV (reference sequence). The CDR3 loop spans 14 amino acids.

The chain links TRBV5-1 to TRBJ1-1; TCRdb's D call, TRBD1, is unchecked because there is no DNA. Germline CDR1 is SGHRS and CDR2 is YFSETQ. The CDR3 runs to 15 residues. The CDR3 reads CASSLLTGSRAEAFF.

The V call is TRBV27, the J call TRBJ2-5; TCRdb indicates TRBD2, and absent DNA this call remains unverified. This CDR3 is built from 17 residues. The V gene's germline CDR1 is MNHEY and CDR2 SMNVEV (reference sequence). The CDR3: CASSYGPSGSLQETQYF.

CDR3 sequence: CASSLDRDSYEQYF. The rearrangement links TRBV4-2 to TRBJ2-7; the D gene TCRdb calls, TRBD1, cannot be checked with no DNA. Germline values: CDR1 LGHNA, CDR2 YNFKEQ. The CDR3 length is 14 residues.

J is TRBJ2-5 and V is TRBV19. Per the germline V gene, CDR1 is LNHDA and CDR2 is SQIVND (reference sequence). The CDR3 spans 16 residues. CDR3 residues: CASSIGYSRSLETQYF.

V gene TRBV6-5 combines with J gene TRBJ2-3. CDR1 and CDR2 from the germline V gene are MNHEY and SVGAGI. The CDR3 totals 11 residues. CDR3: CASTNFVTQYF.

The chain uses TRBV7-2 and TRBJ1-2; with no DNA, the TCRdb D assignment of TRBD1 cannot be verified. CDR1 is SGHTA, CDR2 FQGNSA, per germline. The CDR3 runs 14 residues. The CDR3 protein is CASSLVTDSYGYTF. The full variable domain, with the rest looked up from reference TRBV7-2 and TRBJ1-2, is GAGVSQSPSNKVTEKGKDVELRCDPISGHTALYWYRQSLGQGLEFLIYFQGNSAPDKSGLPSDRFSAERTGGSVSTLTIQRTQQEDSAVYLCASSLVTDSYGYTFGSGTRLTVV.

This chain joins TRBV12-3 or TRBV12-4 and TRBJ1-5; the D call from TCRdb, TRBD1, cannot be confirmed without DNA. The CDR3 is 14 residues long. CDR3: CASSTGVGNQPQHF.

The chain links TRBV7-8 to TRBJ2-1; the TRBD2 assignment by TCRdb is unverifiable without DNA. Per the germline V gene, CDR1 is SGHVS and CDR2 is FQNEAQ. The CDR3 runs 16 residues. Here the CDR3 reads CASSSYSASGYNEQFF.

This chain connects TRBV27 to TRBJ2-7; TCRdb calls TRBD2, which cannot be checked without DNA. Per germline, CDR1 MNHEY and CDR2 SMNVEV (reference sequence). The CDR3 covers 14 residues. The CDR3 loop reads CASSKGLTLYEQYF.